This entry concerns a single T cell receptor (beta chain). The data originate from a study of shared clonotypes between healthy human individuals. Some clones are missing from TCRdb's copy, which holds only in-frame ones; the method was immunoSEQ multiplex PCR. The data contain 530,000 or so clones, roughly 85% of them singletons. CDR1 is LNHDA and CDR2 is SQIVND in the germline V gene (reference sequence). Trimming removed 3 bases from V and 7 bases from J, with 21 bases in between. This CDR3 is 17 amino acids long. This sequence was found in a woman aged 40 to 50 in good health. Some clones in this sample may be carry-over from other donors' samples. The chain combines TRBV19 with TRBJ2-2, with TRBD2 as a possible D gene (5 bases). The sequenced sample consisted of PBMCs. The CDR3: CASSIPASPQSGGELFF. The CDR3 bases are TGTGCCAGTAGTATCCCTGCTAGCCCCCAGAGCGGCGGGGAGCTGTTTTTT.